Below are 22 T cell receptor beta chains sequenced from a single sample in a study of PD-L1 blockade in urothelial cancer. The data were produced by immunoSEQ multiplex PCR, yet TCRdb's version contains in-frame clones alone and is incomplete. There are approximately 71,000 clones in the sample; less than 90% occur only once, and roughly 9% lies in the top ten. Regarding time point: pretreatment peripheral blood. The sample here was PBMCs, taken around atezolizumab (anti-PD-L1) treatment. The receptors shown here come from a woman between 65 and 79 years old with urothelial cancer.

In the case of this clone: One junction end disagrees with the germline gene, perhaps due to a read error. The CDR3 bases are TGTGCCAGCAGATCCAACCCGGACAGGGGAGGGGGGTTCGCCTTC. Protein product: CASRSNPDRGGGFAF. The rearrangement links TRBV6-6 to TRBJ1-2; the match to TRBD1 covers 9 bases. Germline V lookup: CDR1 MNHNY, CDR2 SVGAGI (reference sequence). This CDR3 is built from 15 residues.

The chain carries TRBV5-1 and TRBJ2-7; 8 bases line up with TRBD2. Per germline, CDR1 SGHRS and CDR2 YFSETQ. V lost 5 bases and J lost 0; bases outside the gene matches: 4. The CDR3 length is 14 residues. This chain's CDR3 is CASSPGGGSYEQYF. For the CDR3, the DNA is TGCGCCAGCAGTCCGGGGGGGGGCTCCTACGAGCAGTACTTC.

The chain links TRBV6-1 to TRBJ1-2; the D gene is possibly TRBD1 (5 bases). V lost 6 bases and J lost 8, with 13 bases in between. The germline gives CDR1 MNHNS, CDR2 SASEGT. This CDR3 has 12 residues. The CDR3 sequence is CASSGGGIGYTF. In nucleotides, the CDR3 is TGTGCCAGCAGCGGGGGGGGGATCGGCTACACCTTC.

The rearrangement uses TRBV7-9 and TRBJ2-7; 8 bases agree with TRBD1. CDR1 and CDR2 (germline): SEHNR, FQNEAQ (reference sequence). The CDR3 totals 14 residues. The trim removed 5 bases at V and 2 bases at J, leaving 5 bases unmatched. CDR3 DNA sequence: TGTGCCAGCAGCCGGACAGGGATGACCTACGAGCAGTACTTC. Encoded protein: CASSRTGMTYEQYF.

The rearrangement links TRBV29-1 to TRBJ1-1; 8 bases match TRBD1. Germline CDR1 and CDR2: SQVTM and ANQGSEA. V dropped 3 bases and J dropped 4; count of bases not matched to a gene: 4. CDR3 length: 13 residues. The CDR3 here is CSVDRGRVTEAFF. The CDR3 DNA reads as TGCAGCGTTGACAGGGGGCGAGTCACTGAAGCTTTCTTT.

This clone was recorded a few times. The chain is built from TRBV6-1 and TRBJ1-1, with TRBD1 as a possible D gene (5 bases). The CDR3 totals 14 residues. Germline CDR1 is MNHNS and CDR2 is SASEGT. Trimming removed 6 bases from V and 5 bases from J, with 16 bases in between. This CDR3 is CASSLLAGKTEAFF. DNA of the CDR3: TGTGCCAGCAGCTTACTAGCAGGGAAAACTGAAGCTTTCTTT.

This clone was counted only a few times. The chain links TRBV13 to TRBJ2-3, with D possibly TRBD1 on 6 matching bases. V lost 2 bases and J lost 0, with 9 bases in between. Germline V CDR1 and CDR2: PRHDT, FYEKMQ (reference sequence). CDR3 length: 15 amino acids. Written as DNA, the CDR3 is TGTGCCAGCAGCTTATTAGGGACAAGCACAGATACGCAGTATTTT. Amino acid sequence: CASSLLGTSTDTQYF.

V gene TRBV7-2 combines with J gene TRBJ2-1; 10 bases map to TRBD1. From germline, CDR1 is SGHTA and CDR2 FQGNSA. Trimming took 0 bases from V and 3 from J; bases not matched to a gene: 5. The CDR3 sequence is 17 residues long. The CDR3 region is CASSLARRTGGYNEQFF. The CDR3 bases are TGTGCCAGCAGCTTAGCGCGGAGGACAGGGGGCTACAATGAGCAGTTCTTC.

The chain couples TRBV29-1 to TRBJ2-6, with D possibly being TRBD2 (5 bases). V gave up 4 bases and J gave up 0 bases, with 7 bases separating them. Germline V gene sequence: CDR1 SQVTM, CDR2 ANQGSEA. The CDR3 runs to 14 residues. CDR3 in amino acids: CSVVLASGANVLTF. The CDR3 coding sequence is TGCAGCGTTGTTCTAGCCTCTGGGGCCAACGTCCTGACTTTC.

V gene TRBV2 combines with J gene TRBJ2-5; 11 bases fit TRBD2. Trimming at V came to 3 bases and at J to 4 bases, leaving 4 bases not matched to a gene. Germline CDR1 is SNHLY and CDR2 is FYNNEI. The CDR3 length is 15 residues. Here the CDR3 DNA reads TGTGCCAGCAGTGAGAGTAGCGGGAGGGCAGAGACCCAGTACTTC. It yields the protein CASSESSGRAETQYF.

The chain recombines TRBV5-1 with TRBJ1-6; 7 bases agree with TRBD1. The CDR3 spans 16 residues. CDR1 is SGHRS and CDR2 is YFSETQ in the germline V gene. V gave up 0 bases and J gave up 9 bases; unmatched junction bases: 9. CDR3 sequence: CASSLGYSTGFSPLHF. The CDR3 DNA follows: TGCGCCAGCAGCTTGGGTTACTCGACAGGGTTTTCACCCCTCCACTTT.

V usage is TRBV18 and J usage is TRBJ2-3; 10 positions match TRBD2. This CDR3 has 15 residues. The V and J ends lost 3 bases and 6 bases, in that order; junction bases with no gene match: 6. Germline lookup yields CDR1 KGHSH and CDR2 LQKENI. The CDR3 region has the DNA TGTGCCAGCTCACCGACAGGGACTAGCGACGATACGCAGTATTTT. It yields the protein CASSPTGTSDDTQYF.

The gene calls are TRBV29-1 and TRBJ1-2; TRBD1 might be the D (5 bases). Germline CDR1 reads SQVTM; CDR2 reads ANQGSEA. V lost 3 bases and J 6 bases, leaving 11 bases between the germline ends. This CDR3 contains 12 residues. The CDR3 DNA follows: TGCAGCGTTGACCCAGGGTATCATGGCTACACCTTC. It is translated as CSVDPGYHGYTF.

The genes are TRBV21-1 and TRBJ2-1; TRBD2 is the table's D call and was not checked against the DNA. TRBV21-1 is assigned pseudogene status. The CDR3 is 17 residues long. The CDR3, as DNA: TGTGCCAGCAGCAACCGTGGGGACTCCAGCTCCTACAATGAGCAGTTCTTC. This encodes CASSNRGDSSSYNEQFF.

The chain has TRBV29-1 and TRBJ1-2, with 7 bases identical to TRBD1. The CDR3 extends over 13 amino acids. CDR1 SQVTM and CDR2 ANQGSEA come from the germline V gene. Losses at the gene ends were 4 bases for V and 4 bases for J; bases not matched to a gene: 6. Here the CDR3 DNA reads TGCAGCGTTGGGGCACAGGGGATCTATGGCTACACCTTC. This encodes CSVGAQGIYGYTF.

This chain connects TRBV4-3 to TRBJ2-5; no reliable D call. The CDR3 totals 15 residues. Looked up from germline, CDR1 is LGHNA and CDR2 is YSLEER. Trimming stripped 0 bases from V and 2 bases from J, with 10 bases between. The CDR3 DNA is TGCGCCAGCAGCCAAGAGTCACAGCCTCAAGAGACCCAGTACTTC. It is translated as CASSQESQPQETQYF.

The rearrangement links TRBV6-1 to TRBJ2-7, with 7 positions matching TRBD1. Trimming at V came to 1 base and at J to 4 bases, leaving 4 bases not matched to a gene. The CDR3 totals 14 residues. Looked up from germline, CDR1 is MNHNS and CDR2 is SASEGT. As DNA, the CDR3 is TGTGCCAGCAGTGAAGTCTGGACAGGATACGAGCAGTACTTC. Translation: CASSEVWTGYEQYF.

The chain recombines TRBV5-1 with TRBJ2-7; 11 nucleotides align to TRBD1. CDR1 is SGHRS and CDR2 is YFSETQ in the germline V gene. The CDR3 consists of 17 residues. V gave up 2 bases and J gave up 2 bases; unmatched junction bases: 9. The CDR3 is CASSLRPGTGGPYEQYF. The CDR3, as DNA: TGCGCCAGCAGCTTACGTCCCGGGACAGGGGGACCCTACGAGCAGTACTTC.

The chain recombines TRBV9 with TRBJ2-3; TRBD2 matches 11 bases. V shed 3 bases, J shed 3 bases, and the junction held 9 bases outside the gene matches. This CDR3 spans 17 amino acids. In germline, CDR1 is SGDLS, CDR2 YYNGEE. Here the CDR3 reads CASSAWTSGPNTDTQYF. The CDR3 region has the DNA TGTGCCAGCAGCGCTTGGACTAGCGGGCCTAATACAGATACGCAGTATTTT.

The V call is TRBV4-1, the J call TRBJ2-3; the D gene is possibly TRBD2 (5 bases). CDR3 length equals 13 residues. The germline V and J ends were trimmed by 5 bases and 2 bases, with 8 bases remaining between them. CDR1 is MGHRA, CDR2 YSYEKL, per germline. In DNA form, the CDR3 reads TGCGCCAGCAGCGGCGGACTCACAGATACGCAGTATTTT. Translation gives CASSGGLTDTQYF.

This clone was seen once. V and J are TRBV6-6 and TRBJ1-3; a possible D gene is TRBD1 (5 bases). The CDR3 has 14 residues. Germline V CDR1 and CDR2: MNHNY, SVGAGI (reference sequence). V lost 6 bases, J lost 0 bases, and 9 bases lay in between. This CDR3 reads CASRDMSSGNTIYF. The CDR3 nucleotides read TGTGCCAGCAGGGACATGAGCTCTGGAAACACCATATATTTT.

This chain joins TRBV10-3 and TRBJ2-1; 13 bases align to TRBD2. Germline V gives CDR1 ENHRY, CDR2 SYGVKD. The CDR3 totals 18 residues. J was trimmed by 7 bases and V by 2 bases; bases with no gene match: 11. In DNA form, the CDR3 reads TGTGCCATCAGTGAGGCATTGTTCGGGACTAGCGGGACAAATGAGCAGTTCTTC. Residues: CAISEALFGTSGTNEQFF.